This passage covers 6 T cell receptor beta chains from one sample sequenced in a study of OX40 agonist ivuxolimab in advanced cancers. Profiled with immunoSEQ multiplex PCR; TCRdb holds only in-frame clones, not every one. The sample has around 78,000 clones, 81% seen once. The material was CD4+ or CD8+ T cells sorted from blood, obtained in a trial of the OX40 agonist ivuxolimab. Receptors were obtained from an adult with an advanced solid tumor such as melanoma, head and neck, liver or kidney cancer.

J is TRBJ1-1 and V is TRBV7-2; no firm D call. CDR3 length: 15 amino acids. V lost 5 bases to trimming and J lost 4 bases, with 17 bases between them. Germline V gene sequence: CDR1 SGHTA, CDR2 FQGNSA. The CDR3 loop is CASSAHLGSTTEAFF. The CDR3 nucleotides are TGTGCCAGCAGCGCTCACCTAGGGTCAACCACTGAAGCTTTCTTT.

V usage is TRBV11-2 and J usage is TRBJ2-2; 12 bases line up with TRBD2. Germline V lookup: CDR1 SGHAT, CDR2 FQNNGV. The length of the CDR3 is 17 residues. The V gene end was trimmed by 5 bases and the J gene end by 4 bases; junction bases not matched to a gene: 8. CDR3 coding DNA: TGTGCCAGCAGCCCAATACTAGCGGGGGGAAGCACCGGGGAGCTGTTTTTT. It specifies CASSPILAGGSTGELFF.

This clone occurred once. V is TRBV7-9 and J is TRBJ1-1, with D maybe TRBD1 (5 bases). Germline CDR1 reads SEHNR; CDR2 reads FQNEAQ (reference sequence). The CDR3 runs 12 residues. With 5 bases removed from V and 7 bases from J, the gap between germline ends came to 11 bases. CDR3 sequence reads: CASSRTDSEAFF. The CDR3 DNA follows: TGTGCCAGCAGCCGTACTGACAGTGAAGCTTTCTTT. Looking up the rest from reference TRBV7-9 and TRBJ1-1 gives the full variable domain: DTGVSQNPRHKITKRGQNVTFRCDPISEHNRLYWYRQTLGQGPEFLTYFQNEAQLEKSRLLSDRFSAERPKGSFSTLEIQRTEQGDSAMYLCASSRTDSEAFFGQGTRLTVV.

This chain joins TRBV7-3 and TRBJ2-7, with no clear D. Deletions cut 0 bases from V and 5 bases from J, with 11 bases between. Per germline, CDR1 SGHTA and CDR2 FQGTGA. The CDR3 runs to 14 residues. The CDR3 region has the DNA TGTGCCAGCAGCTTAACGTCAGCGTCCAACGAGCAGTACTTC. Translation gives CASSLTSASNEQYF.

As DNA, the CDR3 is TGTGCCAGCTCACCAACTCTCTACGAGCAGTACTTC. Encoded protein: CASSPTLYEQYF. This chain connects TRBV18 to TRBJ2-7; D call uncertain. The CDR3 covers 12 residues. Germline-derived CDR1 and CDR2 are KGHSH and LQKENI. Trimming removed 2 bases from V and 3 bases from J, with 5 bases in between.

The rearrangement joins TRBV9 to TRBJ1-1; TRBD1 is a possible D gene (6 bases). This CDR3 is built from 15 residues. Germline V CDR1 and CDR2: SGDLS, YYNGEE. Trimming cost V 3 bases and J 2 bases, with 14 bases left between them. CDR3 residues: CASSGKGQPNTEAFF. In DNA, the CDR3 is TGTGCCAGCAGCGGGAAGGGACAACCCAACACTGAAGCTTTCTTT.